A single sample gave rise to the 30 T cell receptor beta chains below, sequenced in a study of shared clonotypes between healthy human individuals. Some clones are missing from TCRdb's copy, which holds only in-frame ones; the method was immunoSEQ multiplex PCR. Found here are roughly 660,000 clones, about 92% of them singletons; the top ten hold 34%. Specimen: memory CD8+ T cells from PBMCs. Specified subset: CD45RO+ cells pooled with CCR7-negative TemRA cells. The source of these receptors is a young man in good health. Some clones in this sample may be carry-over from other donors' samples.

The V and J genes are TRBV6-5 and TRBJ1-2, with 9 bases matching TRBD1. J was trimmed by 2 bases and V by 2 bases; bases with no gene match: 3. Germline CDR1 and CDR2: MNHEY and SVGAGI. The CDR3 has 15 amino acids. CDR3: CASSYRDRVNYGYTF. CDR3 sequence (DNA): TGTGCCAGCAGTTACCGGGACAGGGTGAACTATGGCTACACCTTC.

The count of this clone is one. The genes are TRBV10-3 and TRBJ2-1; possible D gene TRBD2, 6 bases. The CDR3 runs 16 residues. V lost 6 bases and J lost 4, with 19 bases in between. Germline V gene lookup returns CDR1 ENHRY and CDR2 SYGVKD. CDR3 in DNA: TGTGCCATCAGCCCGCGGGACGCCCCTTCGTACAATGAGCAGTTCTTC. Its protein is CAISPRDAPSYNEQFF.

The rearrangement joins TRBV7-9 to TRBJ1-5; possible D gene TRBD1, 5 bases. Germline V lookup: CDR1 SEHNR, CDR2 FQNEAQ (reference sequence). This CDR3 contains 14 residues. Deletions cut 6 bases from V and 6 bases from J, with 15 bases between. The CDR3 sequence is CASSNKSRGQPQHF. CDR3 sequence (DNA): TGTGCCAGCAGTAACAAGTCGAGGGGTCAGCCCCAGCATTTT.

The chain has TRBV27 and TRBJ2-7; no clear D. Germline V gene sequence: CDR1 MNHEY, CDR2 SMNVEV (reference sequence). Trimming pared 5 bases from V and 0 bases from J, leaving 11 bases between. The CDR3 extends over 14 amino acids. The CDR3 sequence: CASSHHNLSYEQYF. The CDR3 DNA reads TGTGCCAGCAGTCATCATAACCTCTCCTACGAGCAGTACTTC.

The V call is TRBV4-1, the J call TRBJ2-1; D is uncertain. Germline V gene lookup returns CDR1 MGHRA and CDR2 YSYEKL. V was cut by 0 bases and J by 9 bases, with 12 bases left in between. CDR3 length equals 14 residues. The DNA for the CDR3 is TGCGCCAGCAGCCAAGATGGTTTTGGGTTTGAGCAGTTCTTC. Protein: CASSQDGFGFEQFF.

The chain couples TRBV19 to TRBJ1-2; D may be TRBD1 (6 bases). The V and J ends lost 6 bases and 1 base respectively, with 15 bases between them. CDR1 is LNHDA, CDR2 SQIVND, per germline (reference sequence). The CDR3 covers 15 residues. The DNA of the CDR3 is TGTGCCAGTAGGAGGGAACAGGGTGTTAACTATGGCTACACCTTC. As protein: CASRREQGVNYGYTF.

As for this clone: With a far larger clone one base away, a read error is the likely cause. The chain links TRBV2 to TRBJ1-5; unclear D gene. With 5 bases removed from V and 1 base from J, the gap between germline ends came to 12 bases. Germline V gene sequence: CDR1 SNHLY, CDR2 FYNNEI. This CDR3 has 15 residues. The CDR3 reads CASSLPGYSNQPQHF. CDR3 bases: TGTGCCAGCAGTTTACCCGGATACAGCAATCAGCCCCAGCATTTT.

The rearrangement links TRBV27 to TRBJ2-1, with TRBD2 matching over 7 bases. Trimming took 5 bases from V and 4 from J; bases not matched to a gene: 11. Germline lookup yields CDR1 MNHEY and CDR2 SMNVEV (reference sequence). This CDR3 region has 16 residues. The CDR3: CASSETGERGYNEQFF. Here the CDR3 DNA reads TGTGCCAGCAGTGAGACGGGGGAGCGGGGTTACAATGAGCAGTTCTTC.

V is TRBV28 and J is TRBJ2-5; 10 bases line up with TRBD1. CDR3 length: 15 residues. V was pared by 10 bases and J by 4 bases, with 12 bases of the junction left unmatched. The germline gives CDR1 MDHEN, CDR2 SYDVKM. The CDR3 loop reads CATGPGQGWGETQYF. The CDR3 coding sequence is TGTGCCACAGGGCCGGGACAGGGGTGGGGAGAGACCCAGTACTTC.

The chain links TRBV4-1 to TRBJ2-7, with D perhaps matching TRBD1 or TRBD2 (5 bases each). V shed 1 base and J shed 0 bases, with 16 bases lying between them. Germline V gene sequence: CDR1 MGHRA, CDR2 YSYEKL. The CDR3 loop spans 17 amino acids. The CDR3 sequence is CASSQVSRGTSSYEQYF. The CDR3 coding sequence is TGCGCCAGCAGCCAAGTTTCTCGTGGGACCAGCTCCTACGAGCAGTACTTC.

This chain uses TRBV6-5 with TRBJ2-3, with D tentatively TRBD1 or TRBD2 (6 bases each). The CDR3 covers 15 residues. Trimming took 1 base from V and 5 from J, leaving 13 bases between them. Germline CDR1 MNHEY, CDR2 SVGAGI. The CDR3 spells CASSYYGGAIDTQYF. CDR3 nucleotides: TGTGCCAGCAGTTACTACGGGGGCGCAATAGATACGCAGTATTTT.

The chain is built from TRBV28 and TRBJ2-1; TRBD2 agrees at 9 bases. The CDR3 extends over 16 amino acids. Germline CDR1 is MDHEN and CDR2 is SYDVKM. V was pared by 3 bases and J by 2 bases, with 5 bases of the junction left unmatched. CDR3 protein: CASSFLTSGTYNEQFF. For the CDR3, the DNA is TGTGCCAGCAGTTTCCTGACTAGCGGAACCTACAATGAGCAGTTCTTC.

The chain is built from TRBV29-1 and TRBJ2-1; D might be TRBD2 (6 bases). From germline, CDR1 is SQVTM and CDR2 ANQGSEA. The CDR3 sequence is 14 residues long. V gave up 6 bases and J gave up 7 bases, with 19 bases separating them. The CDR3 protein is CSVLGTLEGNEQFF. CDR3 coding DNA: TGCAGCGTCCTCGGGACTCTCGAAGGGAATGAGCAGTTCTTC.

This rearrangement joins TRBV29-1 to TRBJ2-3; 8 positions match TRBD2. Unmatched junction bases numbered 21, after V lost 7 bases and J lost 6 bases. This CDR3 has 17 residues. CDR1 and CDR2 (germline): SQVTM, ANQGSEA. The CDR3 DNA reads TGCAGCGCCCCCCCTGGCGTAACAGCGGGAGTCATGGATACGCAGTATTTT. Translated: CSAPPGVTAGVMDTQYF.

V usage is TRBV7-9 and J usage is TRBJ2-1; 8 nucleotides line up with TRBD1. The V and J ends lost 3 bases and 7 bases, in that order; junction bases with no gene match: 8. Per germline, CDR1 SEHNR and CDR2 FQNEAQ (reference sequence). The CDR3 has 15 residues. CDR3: CASSFSQGAMNEQFF. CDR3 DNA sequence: TGTGCCAGCAGCTTCTCCCAGGGGGCGATGAATGAGCAGTTCTTC.

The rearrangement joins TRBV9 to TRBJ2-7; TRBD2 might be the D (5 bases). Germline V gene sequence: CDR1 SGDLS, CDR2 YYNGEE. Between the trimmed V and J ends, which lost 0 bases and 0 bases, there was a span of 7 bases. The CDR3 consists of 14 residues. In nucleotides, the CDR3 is TGTGCCAGCAGCGTAGCTAGCTCCTCCTACGAGCAGTACTTC. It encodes CASSVASSSYEQYF.

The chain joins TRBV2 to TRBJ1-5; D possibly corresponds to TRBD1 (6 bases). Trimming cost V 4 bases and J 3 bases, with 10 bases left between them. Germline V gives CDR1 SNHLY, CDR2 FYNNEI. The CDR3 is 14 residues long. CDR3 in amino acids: CASSGQGYNQPQHF. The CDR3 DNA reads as TGTGCCAGCAGTGGTCAGGGGTACAATCAGCCCCAGCATTTT.

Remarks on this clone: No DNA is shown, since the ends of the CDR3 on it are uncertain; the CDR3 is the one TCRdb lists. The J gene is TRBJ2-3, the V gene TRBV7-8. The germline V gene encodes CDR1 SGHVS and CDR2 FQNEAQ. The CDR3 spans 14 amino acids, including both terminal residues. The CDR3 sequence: CASSFGAGRDTQYF.

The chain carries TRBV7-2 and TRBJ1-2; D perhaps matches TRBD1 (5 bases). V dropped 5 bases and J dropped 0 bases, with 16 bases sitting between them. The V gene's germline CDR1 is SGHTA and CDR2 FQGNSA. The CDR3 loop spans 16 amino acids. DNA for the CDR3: TGTGCCAGCAGCATTAGCGACAGTCTAGCTAACTATGGCTACACCTTC. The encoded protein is CASSISDSLANYGYTF.

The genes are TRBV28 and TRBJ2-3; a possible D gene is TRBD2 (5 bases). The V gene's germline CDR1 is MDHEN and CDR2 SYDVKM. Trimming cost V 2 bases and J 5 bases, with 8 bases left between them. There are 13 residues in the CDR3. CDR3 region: CASSLIEGDTQYF. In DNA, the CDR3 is TGTGCCAGCAGTTTAATAGAGGGAGATACGCAGTATTTT.

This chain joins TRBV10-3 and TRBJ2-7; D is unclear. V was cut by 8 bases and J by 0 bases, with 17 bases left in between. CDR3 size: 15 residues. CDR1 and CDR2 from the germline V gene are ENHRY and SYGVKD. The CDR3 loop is CAILRTSENSYEQYF. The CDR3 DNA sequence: TGTGCCATCCTCCGGACCTCGGAAAACTCCTACGAGCAGTACTTC.

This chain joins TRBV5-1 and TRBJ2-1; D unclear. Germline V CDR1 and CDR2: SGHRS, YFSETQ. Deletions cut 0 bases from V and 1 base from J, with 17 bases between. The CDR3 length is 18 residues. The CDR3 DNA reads TGCGCCAGCAGCTTGGATCTAGTTCCAATTCGTTCCTACAATGAGCAGTTCTTC. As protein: CASSLDLVPIRSYNEQFF.

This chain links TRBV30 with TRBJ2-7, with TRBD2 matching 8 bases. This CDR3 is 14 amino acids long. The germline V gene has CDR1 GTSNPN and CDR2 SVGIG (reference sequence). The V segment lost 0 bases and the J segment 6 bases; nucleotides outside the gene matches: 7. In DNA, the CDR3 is TGTGCCTGGAGTGTGGGTAGCGGGATTGCCGAGCAGTACTTC. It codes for CAWSVGSGIAEQYF. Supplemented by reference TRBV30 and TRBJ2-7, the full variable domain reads SQTIHQWPATLVQPVGSPLSLECTVEGTSNPNLYWYRQAAGRGLQLLFYSVGIGQISSEVPQNLSASRPQDRQFILSSKKLLLSDSGFYLCAWSVGSGIAEQYFGPGTRLTVT.

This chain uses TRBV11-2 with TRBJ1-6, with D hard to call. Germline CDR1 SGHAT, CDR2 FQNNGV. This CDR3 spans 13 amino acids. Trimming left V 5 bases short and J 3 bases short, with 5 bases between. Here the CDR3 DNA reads TGTGCCAGCAGCCTCGACTATAATTCACCCCTCCACTTT. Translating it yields CASSLDYNSPLHF. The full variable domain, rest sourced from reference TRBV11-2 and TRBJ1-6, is EAGVAQSPRYKIIEKRQSVAFWCNPISGHATLYWYQQILGQGPKLLIQFQNNGVVDDSQLPKDRFSAERLKGVDSTLKIQPAKLEDSAVYLCASSLDYNSPLHFGNGTRLTVT.

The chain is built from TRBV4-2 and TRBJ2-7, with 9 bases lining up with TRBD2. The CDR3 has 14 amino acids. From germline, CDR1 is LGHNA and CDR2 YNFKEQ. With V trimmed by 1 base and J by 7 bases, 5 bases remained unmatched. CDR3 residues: CASSQGGTSSEQYF. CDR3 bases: TGTGCCAGCAGCCAAGGCGGGACTAGCTCTGAGCAGTACTTC.

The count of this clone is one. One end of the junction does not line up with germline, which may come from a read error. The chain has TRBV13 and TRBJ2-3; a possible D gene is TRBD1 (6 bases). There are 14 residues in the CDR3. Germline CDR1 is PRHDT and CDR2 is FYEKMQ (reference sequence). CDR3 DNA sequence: TGCGCCAGCAGCCAGACAGCAGGGGCGGGTACGCAGTATTTT. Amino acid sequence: CASSQTAGAGTQYF.

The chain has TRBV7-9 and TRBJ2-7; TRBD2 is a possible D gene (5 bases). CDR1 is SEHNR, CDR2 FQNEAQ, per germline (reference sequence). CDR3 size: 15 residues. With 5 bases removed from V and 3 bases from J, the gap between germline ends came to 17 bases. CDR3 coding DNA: TGTGCCAGCAGCGAGGGATCCCTAGGGTACTACGAGCAGTACTTC. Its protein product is CASSEGSLGYYEQYF.

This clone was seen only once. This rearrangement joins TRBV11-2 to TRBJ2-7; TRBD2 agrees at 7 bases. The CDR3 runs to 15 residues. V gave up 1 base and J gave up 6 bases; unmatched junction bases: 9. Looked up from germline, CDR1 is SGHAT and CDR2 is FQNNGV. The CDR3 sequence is CASSLGVGGPGEQYF. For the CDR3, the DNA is TGTGCCAGCAGCTTAGGAGTGGGAGGGCCAGGCGAGCAGTACTTC.

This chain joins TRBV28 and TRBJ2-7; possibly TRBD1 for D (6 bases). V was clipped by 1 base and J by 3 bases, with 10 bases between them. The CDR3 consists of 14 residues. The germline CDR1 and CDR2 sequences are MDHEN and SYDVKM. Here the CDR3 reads CASSLFRGRYEQYF. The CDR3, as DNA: TGTGCCAGCAGTTTATTCAGGGGACGCTACGAGCAGTACTTC.

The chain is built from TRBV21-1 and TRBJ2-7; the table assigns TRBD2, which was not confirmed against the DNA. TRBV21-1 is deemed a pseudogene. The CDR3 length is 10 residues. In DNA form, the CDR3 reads TGTGCCAGACCTCCCACTGGGCAGTACTTC. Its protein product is CARPPTGQYF.